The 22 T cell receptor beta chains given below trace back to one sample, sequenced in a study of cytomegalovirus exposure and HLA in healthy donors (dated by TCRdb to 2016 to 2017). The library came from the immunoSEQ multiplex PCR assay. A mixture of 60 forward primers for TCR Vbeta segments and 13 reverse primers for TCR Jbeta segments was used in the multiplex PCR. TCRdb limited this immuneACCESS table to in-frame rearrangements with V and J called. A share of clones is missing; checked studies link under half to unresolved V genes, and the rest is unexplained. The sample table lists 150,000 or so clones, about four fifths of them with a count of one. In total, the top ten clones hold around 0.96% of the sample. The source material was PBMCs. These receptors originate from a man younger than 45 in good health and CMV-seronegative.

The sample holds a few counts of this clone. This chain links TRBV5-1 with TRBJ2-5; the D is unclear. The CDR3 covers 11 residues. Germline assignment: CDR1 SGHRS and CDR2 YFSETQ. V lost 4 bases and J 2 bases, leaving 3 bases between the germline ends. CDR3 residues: CASSQQETQYF. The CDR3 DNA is TGCGCCAGCAGCCAGCAAGAGACCCAGTACTTC.

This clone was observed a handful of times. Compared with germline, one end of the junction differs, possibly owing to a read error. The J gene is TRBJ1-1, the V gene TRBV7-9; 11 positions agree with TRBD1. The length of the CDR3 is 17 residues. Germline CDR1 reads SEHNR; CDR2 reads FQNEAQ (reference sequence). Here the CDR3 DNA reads TGTTCCAGCAGCTTAGGGGTGGGGACAGGGGGGAACACTGAAGCTTTCTTT. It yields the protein CSSSLGVGTGGNTEAFF.

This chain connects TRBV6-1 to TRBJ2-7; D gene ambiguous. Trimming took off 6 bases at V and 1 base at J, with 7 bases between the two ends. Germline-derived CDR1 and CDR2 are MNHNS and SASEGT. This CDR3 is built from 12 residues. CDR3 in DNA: TGTGCCAGCAGCCTCGAGTCCTACGAGCAGTACTTC. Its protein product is CASSLESYEQYF.

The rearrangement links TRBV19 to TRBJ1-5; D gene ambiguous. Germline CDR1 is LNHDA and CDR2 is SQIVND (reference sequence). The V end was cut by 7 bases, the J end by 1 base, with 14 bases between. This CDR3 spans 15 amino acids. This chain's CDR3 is CASTGGAWSNQPQHF. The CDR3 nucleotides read TGTGCCAGTACAGGAGGCGCTTGGAGCAATCAGCCCCAGCATTTT.

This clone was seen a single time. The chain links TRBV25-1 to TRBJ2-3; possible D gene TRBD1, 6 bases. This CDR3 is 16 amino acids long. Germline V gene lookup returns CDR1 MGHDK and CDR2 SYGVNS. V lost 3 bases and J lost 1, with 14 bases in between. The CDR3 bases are TGTGCCAGCAGTGACATTACACAGGGTGGCACAGATACGCAGTATTTT. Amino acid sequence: CASSDITQGGTDTQYF.

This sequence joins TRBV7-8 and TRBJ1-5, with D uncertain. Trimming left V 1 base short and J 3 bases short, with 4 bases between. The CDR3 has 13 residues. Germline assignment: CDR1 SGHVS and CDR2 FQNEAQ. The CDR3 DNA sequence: TGTGCCAGCAGCTTAGGACTCAATCAGCCCCAGCATTTT. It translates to CASSLGLNQPQHF.

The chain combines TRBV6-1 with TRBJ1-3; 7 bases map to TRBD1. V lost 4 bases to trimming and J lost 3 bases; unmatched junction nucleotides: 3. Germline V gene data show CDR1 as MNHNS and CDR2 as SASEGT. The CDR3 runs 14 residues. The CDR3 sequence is CASSVRDSGNTIYF. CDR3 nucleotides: TGTGCCAGCAGTGTCCGGGACAGTGGAAACACCATATATTTT.

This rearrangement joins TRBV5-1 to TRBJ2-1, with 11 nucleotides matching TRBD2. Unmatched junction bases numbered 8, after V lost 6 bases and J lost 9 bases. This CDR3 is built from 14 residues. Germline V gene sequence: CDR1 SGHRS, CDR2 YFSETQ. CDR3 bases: TGCGCCAGCACAATGACTAGCGGGACGGCTGAGCAGTTCTTC. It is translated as CASTMTSGTAEQFF.

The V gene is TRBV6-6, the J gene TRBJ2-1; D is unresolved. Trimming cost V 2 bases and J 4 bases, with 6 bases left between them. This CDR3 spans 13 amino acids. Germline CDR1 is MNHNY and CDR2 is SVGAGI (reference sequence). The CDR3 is CASSYPSYNEQFF. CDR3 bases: TGTGCCAGCAGTTACCCGTCGTACAATGAGCAGTTCTTC.

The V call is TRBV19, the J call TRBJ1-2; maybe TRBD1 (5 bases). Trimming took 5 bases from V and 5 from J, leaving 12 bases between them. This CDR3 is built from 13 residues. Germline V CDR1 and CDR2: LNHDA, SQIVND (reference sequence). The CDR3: CASSPGMGYGYTF. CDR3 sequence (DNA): TGTGCCAGTAGTCCAGGGATGGGGTATGGCTACACCTTC. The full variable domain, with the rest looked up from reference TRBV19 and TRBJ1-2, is DGGITQSPKYLFRKEGQNVTLSCEQNLNHDAMYWYRQDPGQGLRLIYYSQIVNDFQKGDIAEGYSVSREKKESFPLTVTSAQKNPTAFYLCASSPGMGYGYTFGSGTRLTVV.

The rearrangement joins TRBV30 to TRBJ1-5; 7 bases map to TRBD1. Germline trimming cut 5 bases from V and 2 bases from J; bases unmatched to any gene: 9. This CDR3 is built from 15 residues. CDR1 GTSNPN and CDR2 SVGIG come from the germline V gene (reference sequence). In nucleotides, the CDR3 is TGTGCCTGGGGCCCCCCAGGGGGAGGCAATCAGCCCCAGCATTTT. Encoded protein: CAWGPPGGGNQPQHF.

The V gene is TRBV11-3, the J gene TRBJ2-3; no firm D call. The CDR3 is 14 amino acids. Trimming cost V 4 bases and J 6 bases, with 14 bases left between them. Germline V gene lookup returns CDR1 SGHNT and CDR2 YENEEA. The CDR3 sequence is CASSSRSLRDTQYF. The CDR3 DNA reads TGTGCCAGCAGCTCCCGGAGCCTCCGTGATACGCAGTATTTT.

CDR3 in DNA: TGCGCCAGCAGCCAAGGCCTGACTAGCGGGAGTCTTGAGCAGTTCTTC. This translates into CASSQGLTSGSLEQFF. V gene TRBV4-3 combines with J gene TRBJ2-1; the match to TRBD2 covers 12 bases. The CDR3 runs 16 residues. Germline CDR1 LGHNA, CDR2 YSLEER. After removal of 1 base from V and 9 bases from J, the junction contained 7 bases not matched to a gene.

CDR3 in amino acids: CASSPELAGANEQFF. DNA for the CDR3: TGTGCCAGCAGCCCCGAACTAGCGGGAGCCAATGAGCAGTTCTTC. The chain joins TRBV6-5 to TRBJ2-1; TRBD2 matches 11 bases. Germline V gene data show CDR1 as MNHEY and CDR2 as SVGAGI. Trimming removed 6 bases from V and 6 bases from J; junction bases left unmatched: 7. The CDR3 has 15 amino acids.

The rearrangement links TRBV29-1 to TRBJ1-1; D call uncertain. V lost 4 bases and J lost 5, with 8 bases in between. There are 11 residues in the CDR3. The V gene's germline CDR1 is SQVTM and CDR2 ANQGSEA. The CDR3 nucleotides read TGCAGCGTTGTTATCTATACTGAAGCTTTCTTT. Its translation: CSVVIYTEAFF.

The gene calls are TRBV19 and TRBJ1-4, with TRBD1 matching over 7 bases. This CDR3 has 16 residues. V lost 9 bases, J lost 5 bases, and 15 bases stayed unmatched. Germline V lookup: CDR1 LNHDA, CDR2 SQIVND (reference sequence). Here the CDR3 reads CASRRGLTGDNEKLFF. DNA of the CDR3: TGTGCCAGCAGAAGGGGGCTTACAGGAGACAATGAAAAACTGTTTTTT.

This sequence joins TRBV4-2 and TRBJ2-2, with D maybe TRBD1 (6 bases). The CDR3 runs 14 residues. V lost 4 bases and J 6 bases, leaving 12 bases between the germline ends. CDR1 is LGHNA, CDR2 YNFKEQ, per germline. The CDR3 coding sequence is TGTGCCAGCAGCCTACAGGGTTTCCCCGGGGAGCTGTTTTTT. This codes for CASSLQGFPGELFF.

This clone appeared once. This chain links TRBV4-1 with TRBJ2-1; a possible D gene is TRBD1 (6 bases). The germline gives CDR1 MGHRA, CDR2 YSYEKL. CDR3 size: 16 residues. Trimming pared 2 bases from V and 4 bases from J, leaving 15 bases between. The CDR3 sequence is CASSQNQGNFYNEQFF. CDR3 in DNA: TGCGCCAGCAGCCAAAATCAGGGGAACTTTTACAATGAGCAGTTCTTC.

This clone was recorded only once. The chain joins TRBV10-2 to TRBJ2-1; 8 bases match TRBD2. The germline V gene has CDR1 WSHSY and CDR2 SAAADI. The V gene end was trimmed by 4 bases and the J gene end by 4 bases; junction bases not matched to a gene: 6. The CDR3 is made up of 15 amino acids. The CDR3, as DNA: TGCGCCAGCAGTGTTCGAGCGGGGGTTTACAATGAGCAGTTCTTC. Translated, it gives CASSVRAGVYNEQFF.

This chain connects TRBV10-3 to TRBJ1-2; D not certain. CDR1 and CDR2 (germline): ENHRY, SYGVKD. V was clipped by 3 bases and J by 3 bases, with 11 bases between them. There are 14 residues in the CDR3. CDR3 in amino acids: CAISERELDYGYTF. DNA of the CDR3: TGTGCCATCAGTGAACGGGAGTTAGACTATGGCTACACCTTC.

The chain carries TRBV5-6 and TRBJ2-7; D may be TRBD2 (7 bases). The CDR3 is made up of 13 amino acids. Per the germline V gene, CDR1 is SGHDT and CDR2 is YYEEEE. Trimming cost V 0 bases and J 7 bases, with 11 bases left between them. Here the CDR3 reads CASSLEGRGEQYF. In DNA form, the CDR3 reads TGTGCCAGCAGCTTGGAGGGGAGGGGGGAGCAGTACTTC.

CDR3 DNA: TGTGCCAGCAGCTTGGACAGGGTTCGGTACACCTTC. Encoded protein: CASSLDRVRYTF. The chain uses TRBV11-2 and TRBJ1-2; TRBD1 matches 8 bases. Germline V gene data show CDR1 as SGHAT and CDR2 as FQNNGV. Trimming took 3 bases from V and 11 from J; bases not matched to a gene: 5. The length of the CDR3 is 12 residues.